The 20 T cell receptor beta chains reported below all come from one sample, sequenced in a study of Graves' ophthalmopathy and Graves' hyperthyroidism. The sequenced template was RNA, covering the TCR beta CDR3 region. HTBI-primed RT-PCR formed the first round, and a multiplex PCR formed the second. TCRdb re-called the multiplex PCR reads with MiXCR, one entry per CDR3 protein. The table includes hundreds of thousands of distinct CDR3 sequences, roughly two fifths detected once. The specimen was peripheral blood. The receptors shown here come from an adult man with Graves' ophthalmopathy.

This clonotype was observed a handful of times. The chain combines TRBV19 with TRBJ1-5; D is undetermined. CDR1 is LNHDA and CDR2 is SQIVND in the germline V gene (reference sequence). V dropped 9 bases and J dropped 0 bases, with 15 bases sitting between them. This CDR3 has 15 amino acids. CDR3 in amino acids: CARRTAIYSNQPQHF. In nucleotides, the CDR3 is TGTGCCAGGAGGACGGCGATCTATAGCAATCAGCCCCAGCATTTT. Full variable domain (remainder filled in from reference TRBV19 and TRBJ1-5): DGGITQSPKYLFRKEGQNVTLSCEQNLNHDAMYWYRQDPGQGLRLIYYSQIVNDFQKGDIAEGYSVSREKKESFPLTVTSAQKNPTAFYLCARRTAIYSNQPQHFGDGTRLSIL.

With regard to this clonotype: The CDR3 carries no conserved terminal phenylalanine or tryptophan, so it likely arises from a read error. The DNA is omitted, as the CDR3 cannot be located on it reliably, and the CDR3 follows TCRdb's listing. V usage is TRBV20-1 and J usage is TRBJ2-6. From its first to its last residue, the CDR3 has 8 amino acids. Germline V gene data show CDR1 as DFQATT and CDR2 as SNEGSKA (reference sequence). This CDR3 is CSAPIGTS.

This clonotype was counted a few times. V and J are TRBV25-1 and TRBJ2-3; D ambiguous. Looked up from germline, CDR1 is MGHDK and CDR2 is SYGVNS. The V end lost 2 bases, the J end lost 2 bases, and 11 bases lay between the germline ends. The CDR3 loop spans 15 amino acids. For the CDR3, the DNA is TGTGCCAGCAGTGAACGGAGCTGGAACACAGATACGCAGTATTTT. This codes for CASSERSWNTDTQYF.

This chain joins TRBV7-3 and TRBJ2-5, with TRBD1 matching over 10 bases. This CDR3 is 17 amino acids long. V shed 5 bases and J 4 bases; nucleotides not matched to a gene: 13. The V gene's germline CDR1 is SGHTA and CDR2 FQGTGA. CDR3 residues: CASSQLSGQGSGETQYF. The DNA of the CDR3 is TGTGCCAGCAGCCAATTGTCGGGACAGGGGTCGGGAGAGACCCAGTACTTC.

In this sample, this clonotype turned up many times. The V and J genes are TRBV9 and TRBJ2-5; tentatively, D is TRBD2 (6 bases). CDR1 and CDR2 from the germline V gene are SGDLS and YYNGEE. CDR3 size: 15 residues. V lost 2 bases, J lost 1 base, and 12 bases lay in between. CDR3 bases: TGTGCCAGCAGCGTTCGTGGTAGCGGCCAAGAGACCCAGTACTTC. The encoded protein is CASSVRGSGQETQYF.

The chain recombines TRBV29-1 with TRBJ2-7, with D maybe TRBD2 (7 bases). With 1 base removed from V and 8 bases from J, the gap between germline ends came to 18 bases. Germline CDR1 is SQVTM and CDR2 is ANQGSEA. CDR3 length equals 14 residues. This CDR3 reads CSVEGGDRGTKQYF. CDR3 in DNA: TGCAGCGTTGAAGGAGGGGATAGGGGGACTAAGCAGTACTTC.

The sample holds many counts of this clonotype. The chain joins TRBV5-1 to TRBJ1-5; D call uncertain. CDR1 SGHRS and CDR2 YFSETQ come from the germline V gene. CDR3 size: 16 residues. The ends were cut back, 1 base at V and 3 bases at J, with 14 bases in the middle. In nucleotides, the CDR3 is TGCGCCAGCAGCTTGATTCCGGGAATACACAATCAGCCCCAGCATTTT. This gives the protein CASSLIPGIHNQPQHF. The full variable domain, its missing parts supplied by reference TRBV5-1 and TRBJ1-5, is KAGVTQTPRYLIKTRGQQVTLSCSPISGHRSVSWYQQTPGQGLQFLFEYFSETQRNKGNFPGRFSGRQFSNSRSEMNVSTLELGDSALYLCASSLIPGIHNQPQHFGDGTRLSIL.

The table lists this clonotype with a few counts. This sequence joins TRBV7-8 and TRBJ2-7; TRBD2 might be the D (6 bases). Germline V CDR1 and CDR2: SGHVS, FQNEAQ. V was trimmed by 11 bases and J by 3 bases, leaving 17 bases between them. This CDR3 has 13 residues. The CDR3 loop is CAFARGNGYEQYF. CDR3 in DNA: TGTGCCTTCGCCCGGGGGAACGGCTACGAGCAGTACTTC.

As concerns this clonotype: A read error is possible here, since a much larger clone lies one base away. V gene TRBV10-3 combines with J gene TRBJ1-3, with D unclear. CDR1 and CDR2 from the germline V gene are ENHRY and SYGVKD. The CDR3 consists of 14 residues. The CDR3 region is CANSEVGGGNTIYF. CDR3 DNA: TGTGCCAACAGTGAAGTCGGCGGTGGAAACACCATATATTTT.

This chain connects TRBV29-1 to TRBJ2-2; possibly TRBD1 for D (6 bases). Germline CDR1 is SQVTM and CDR2 is ANQGSEA. This CDR3 is 13 amino acids long. Between the trimmed V and J ends, which lost 8 bases and 4 bases, there was a span of 14 bases. This CDR3 reads CSSSQGRTGELFF. Here the CDR3 DNA reads TGCAGCAGTTCACAGGGTCGCACCGGGGAGCTGTTTTTT.

There are many counts of this clonotype. CDR3 amino acids: CASSLSGGGGANVLTF. In DNA form, the CDR3 reads TGTGCCAGCAGTTTATCCGGGGGCGGTGGGGCCAACGTCCTGACTTTC. This chain links TRBV12-3 or TRBV12-4 with TRBJ2-6; the D call may be TRBD1 or TRBD2 (6 bases each). The CDR3 sequence is 16 residues long. V was clipped by 2 bases and J by 3 bases, with 11 bases between them.

This clonotype appeared a single time. A read error may explain this, as a much larger clone is one base away. A read error is likely, as this CDR3 ends without the conserved phenylalanine or tryptophan. This rearrangement joins TRBV7-3 to TRBJ2-7; 7 nucleotides align to TRBD2. Germline V gives CDR1 SGHTA, CDR2 FQGTGA. The CDR3 runs to 14 residues. V lost 5 bases and J lost 7; bases outside the gene matches: 11. The CDR3 loop is CASSPTGLNSEQYL. The CDR3 region has the DNA TGTGCCAGCAGCCCGACGGGACTAAATTCTGAGCAGTACCTC.

The rearrangement links TRBV29-1 to TRBJ1-4; D remains ambiguous. Deletions cut 3 bases from V and 7 bases from J, with 3 bases between. Per the germline V gene, CDR1 is SQVTM and CDR2 is ANQGSEA. The CDR3 spans 10 residues. CDR3 sequence: CSVEGEKLFF. The CDR3 DNA reads TGCAGCGTTGAGGGTGAAAAACTGTTTTTT.

The chain carries TRBV5-1 and TRBJ2-5; TRBD1 matches 7 bases. The length of the CDR3 is 14 residues. Per germline, CDR1 SGHRS and CDR2 YFSETQ. Trimming cost V 2 bases and J 3 bases; bases outside gene matches: 4. This chain's CDR3 is CASSLKGAKETQYF. The DNA of the CDR3 is TGCGCCAGCAGCTTAAAGGGGGCCAAAGAGACCCAGTACTTC.

This clonotype has at least ten counts. The chain links TRBV4-3 to TRBJ2-7; 10 nucleotides match TRBD1. The CDR3 contains 15 residues. Trimming took 3 bases from V and 5 from J; bases not matched to a gene: 7. The germline gives CDR1 LGHNA, CDR2 YSLEER. CDR3 in DNA: TGCGCCAGCAGCCAGGCCGGGACAGGGGATCACGAGCAGTACTTC. The encoded protein is CASSQAGTGDHEQYF.

This clonotype was detected ten times or more. The chain employs TRBV7-2 and TRBJ2-5; 10 nucleotides agree with TRBD2. There are 17 residues in the CDR3. Germline V gives CDR1 SGHTA, CDR2 FQGNSA. Trimming at V came to 5 bases and at J to 5 bases, leaving 14 bases not matched to a gene. CDR3 protein: CASSSTGSSGSEETQYF. The CDR3 DNA reads TGTGCCAGCAGCAGCACGGGCTCTAGCGGGAGTGAGGAGACCCAGTACTTC.

This clonotype was found a few times. The rearrangement uses TRBV4-1 and TRBJ2-5; 10 bases are a match to TRBD2. The CDR3 totals 16 residues. The germline CDR1 and CDR2 sequences are MGHRA and YSYEKL. V gave up 1 base and J gave up 5 bases; unmatched junction bases: 7. Written as DNA, the CDR3 is TGCGCCAGCAGCCAAGCAGGGAGCGGGAGGGCGGAGACCCAGTACTTC. Its translation is CASSQAGSGRAETQYF.

The chain employs TRBV9 and TRBJ2-5; tentatively, D is TRBD2 (5 bases). Trimming cost V 3 bases and J 2 bases, with 11 bases left between them. Germline V lookup: CDR1 SGDLS, CDR2 YYNGEE. CDR3 size: 14 residues. The CDR3 reads CASSARTGQETQYF. The DNA for the CDR3 is TGTGCCAGCAGCGCCCGGACTGGACAAGAGACCCAGTACTTC.

In this sample, this clonotype turned up many times. This chain connects TRBV7-2 to TRBJ1-6; 7 bases fit TRBD1. Trimming cost V 3 bases and J 7 bases; bases outside gene matches: 12. The CDR3 sequence is 17 residues long. Germline assignment: CDR1 SGHTA and CDR2 FQGNSA. CDR3 nucleotide sequence: TGTGCCAGCAGCTTTCTGGCGCCCAAGGGGGCGAATTCACCCCTCCACTTT. This sequence encodes CASSFLAPKGANSPLHF.

The chain employs TRBV30 and TRBJ1-1, with D uncertain. Germline CDR1 reads GTSNPN; CDR2 reads SVGIG (reference sequence). Trimming left V 3 bases short and J 3 bases short, with 11 bases between. The CDR3 contains 13 residues. The CDR3 is CAWSAQRHTEAFF. The CDR3 region has the DNA TGTGCCTGGAGCGCCCAGAGACACACTGAAGCTTTCTTT.